This T cell receptor beta chain appears in the sequencing data of a study of blood T cells in healthy people across ages. Study information: The template switching approach captured approximately one barcoded beta molecule for every two T cells.

A second PCR of roughly 7 to 11 cycles used a sample-barcoded 5' primer and a J-beta primer mix. TCRdb reanalysed the 5' RACE reads using MiXCR and keeps one entry per CDR3 protein. The data show almost 550,000 distinct CDR3 sequences, about 25% seen once. V shed 3 bases, J shed 0 bases, and the junction held 7 bases outside the gene matches. Germline CDR1 is SGHRS and CDR2 is YFSETQ. The CDR3 has 17 amino acids. These data also formed part of another study, on T cells of mothers and their children.

The TCR comes from a boy between 10 and 17 years old in good health. V is TRBV5-1 and J is TRBJ2-1; 9 bases are a match to TRBD1. The sequenced sample was blood. The CDR3, as DNA: TGCGCCAGCAGCTCCCAGGGACAGGGAGGCTCCTACAATGAGCAGTTCTTC. This encodes CASSSQGQGGSYNEQFF.